The clone carrying this T cell receptor beta chain occurred many times. The target antigen is unknown. This CDR3 contains 16 residues. Germline lookup yields CDR1 MNHEY and CDR2 SVGAGI. Trimming took off 2 bases at V and 0 bases at J, with 11 bases between the two ends. The data were obtained in a study of T-cell memory formation after mild COVID-19. TCRdb re-derived calls from the 5' RACE reads in MiXCR, one entry per CDR3 protein. The profile covers some 290,000 distinct CDR3 sequences, with under 20% appearing a single time and approximately 25% taken by the ten largest. Points from the study as a whole: In second-wave clones peaking day 37, SARS-CoV-2 specificity remained unconfirmed.

J is TRBJ2-1 and V is TRBV6-5; D uncertain. This TCR was sampled from a man younger than 35 who had mild COVID-19 (a few samples of this study predate the infection). Cell type and time point are not known. The sample comprised PBMCs or a T cell subset sorted from them (not recorded which). This CDR3 reads CASSYPTPSSYNEQFF. The DNA of the CDR3 is TGTGCCAGCAGTTACCCGACCCCGAGCTCCTACAATGAGCAGTTCTTC.